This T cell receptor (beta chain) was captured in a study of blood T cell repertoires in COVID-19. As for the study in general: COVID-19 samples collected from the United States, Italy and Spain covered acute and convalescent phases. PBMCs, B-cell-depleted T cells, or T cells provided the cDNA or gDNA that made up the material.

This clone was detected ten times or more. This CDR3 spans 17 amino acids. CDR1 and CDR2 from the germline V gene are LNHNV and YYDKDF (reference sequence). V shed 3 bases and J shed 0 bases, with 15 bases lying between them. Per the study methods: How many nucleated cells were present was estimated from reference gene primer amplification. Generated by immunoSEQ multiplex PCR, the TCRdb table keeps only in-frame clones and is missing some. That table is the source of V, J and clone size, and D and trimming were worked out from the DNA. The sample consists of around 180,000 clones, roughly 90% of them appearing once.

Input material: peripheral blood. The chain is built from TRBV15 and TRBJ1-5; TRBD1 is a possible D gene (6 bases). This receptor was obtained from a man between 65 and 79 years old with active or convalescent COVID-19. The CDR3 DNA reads TGTGCCACCAGCAGTCCCCGGGGGGGACATAGCAATCAGCCCCAGCATTTT. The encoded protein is CATSSPRGGHSNQPQHF.